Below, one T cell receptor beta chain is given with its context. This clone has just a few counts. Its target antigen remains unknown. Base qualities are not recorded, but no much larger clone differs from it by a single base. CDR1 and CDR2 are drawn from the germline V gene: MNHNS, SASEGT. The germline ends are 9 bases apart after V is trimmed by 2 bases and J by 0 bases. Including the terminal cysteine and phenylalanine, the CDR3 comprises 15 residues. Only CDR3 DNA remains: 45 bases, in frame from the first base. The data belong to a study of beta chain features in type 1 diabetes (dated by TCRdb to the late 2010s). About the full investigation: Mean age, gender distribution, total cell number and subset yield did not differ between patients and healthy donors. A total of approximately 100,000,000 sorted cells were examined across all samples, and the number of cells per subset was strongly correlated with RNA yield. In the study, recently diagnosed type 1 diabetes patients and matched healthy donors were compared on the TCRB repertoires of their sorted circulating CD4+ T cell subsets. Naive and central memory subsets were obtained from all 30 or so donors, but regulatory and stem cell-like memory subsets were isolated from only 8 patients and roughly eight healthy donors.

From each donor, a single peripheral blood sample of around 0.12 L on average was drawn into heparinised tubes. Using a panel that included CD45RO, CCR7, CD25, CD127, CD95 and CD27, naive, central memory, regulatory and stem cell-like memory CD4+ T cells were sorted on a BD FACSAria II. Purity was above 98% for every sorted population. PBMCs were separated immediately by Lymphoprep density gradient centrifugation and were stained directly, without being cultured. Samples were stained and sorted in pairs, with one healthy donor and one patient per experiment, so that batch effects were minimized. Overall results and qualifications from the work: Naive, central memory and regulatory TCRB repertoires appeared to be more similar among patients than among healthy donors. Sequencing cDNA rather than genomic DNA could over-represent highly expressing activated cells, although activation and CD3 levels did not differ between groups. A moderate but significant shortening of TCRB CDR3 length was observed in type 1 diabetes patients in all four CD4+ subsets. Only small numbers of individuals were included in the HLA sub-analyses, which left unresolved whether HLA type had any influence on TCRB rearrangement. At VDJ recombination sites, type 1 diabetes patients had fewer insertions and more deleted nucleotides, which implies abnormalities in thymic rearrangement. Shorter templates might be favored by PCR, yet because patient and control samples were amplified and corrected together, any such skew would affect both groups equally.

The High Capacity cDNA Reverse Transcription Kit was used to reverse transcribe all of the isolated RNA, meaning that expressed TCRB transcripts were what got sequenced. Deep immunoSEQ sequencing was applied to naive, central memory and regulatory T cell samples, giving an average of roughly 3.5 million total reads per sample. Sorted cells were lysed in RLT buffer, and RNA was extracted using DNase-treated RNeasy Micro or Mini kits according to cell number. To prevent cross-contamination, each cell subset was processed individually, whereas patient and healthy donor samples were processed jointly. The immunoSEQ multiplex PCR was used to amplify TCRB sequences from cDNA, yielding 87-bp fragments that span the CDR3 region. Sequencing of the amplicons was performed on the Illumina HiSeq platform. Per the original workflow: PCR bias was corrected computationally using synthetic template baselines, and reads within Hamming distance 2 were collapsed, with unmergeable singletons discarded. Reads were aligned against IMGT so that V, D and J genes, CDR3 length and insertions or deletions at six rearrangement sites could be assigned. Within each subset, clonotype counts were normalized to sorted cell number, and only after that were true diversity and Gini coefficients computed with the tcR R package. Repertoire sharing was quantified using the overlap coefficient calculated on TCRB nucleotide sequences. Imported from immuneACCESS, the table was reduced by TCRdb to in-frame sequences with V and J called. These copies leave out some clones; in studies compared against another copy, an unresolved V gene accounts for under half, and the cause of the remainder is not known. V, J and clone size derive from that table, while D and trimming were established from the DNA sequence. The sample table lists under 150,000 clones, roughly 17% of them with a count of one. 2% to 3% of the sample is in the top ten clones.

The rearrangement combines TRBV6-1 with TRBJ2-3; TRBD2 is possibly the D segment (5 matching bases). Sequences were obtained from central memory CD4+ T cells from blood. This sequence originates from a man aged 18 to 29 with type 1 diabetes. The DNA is TGTGCCAGCAGTGAAATGACTATCAGCACAGATACGCAGTATTTT. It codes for CASSEMTISTDTQYF.